Presented here are 21 T cell receptor beta chains from one specimen sequenced in a study of T cell responses to AZD1222 COVID-19 vaccine. TCRdb's table, derived via immunoSEQ multiplex PCR, lists solely in-frame clones and lacks some. The table has some 160,000 clones, just under 95% seen once. The sample in question was peripheral blood, obtained on day 0 of AZD1222 vaccination. These receptor sequences come from an adult in good health.

This sequence joins TRBV12-3 or TRBV12-4 and TRBJ1-1; unclear D gene. There are 12 residues in the CDR3. V was pared by 2 bases and J by 3 bases, with 4 bases between. CDR3 sequence (DNA): TGTGCCAGCAGTTTAACACACACTGAAGCTTTCTTT. Protein sequence: CASSLTHTEAFF.

V gene TRBV30 combines with J gene TRBJ1-5; D is unclear. Germline V gives CDR1 GTSNPN, CDR2 SVGIG (reference sequence). Trimming cost V 1 base and J 3 bases, with 10 bases left between them. This CDR3 has 14 residues. DNA for the CDR3: TGTGCCTGGAGTGGGAACCACCTCAATCAGCCCCAGCATTTT. Translation: CAWSGNHLNQPQHF.

The J gene is TRBJ2-5, the V gene TRBV5-6; 14 nucleotides match TRBD2. J lost 5 bases, V lost 0 bases, and 9 bases had no gene match. Germline V gene lookup returns CDR1 SGHDT and CDR2 YYEEEE. The CDR3 has 18 residues. The CDR3 here is CASSLETSGRVLEETQYF. Written as DNA, the CDR3 is TGTGCCAGCAGCTTGGAGACTAGCGGGAGGGTCCTGGAGGAGACCCAGTACTTC.

The chain is built from TRBV7-8 and TRBJ1-3; D unclear. This CDR3 is 12 amino acids long. Trimming shortened V by 6 bases and J by 4 bases, and 7 bases separated the two germline ends. Germline CDR1 reads SGHVS; CDR2 reads FQNEAQ. The chain's CDR3 is CASSSYGNTIYF. CDR3 bases: TGTGCCAGCAGTTCATACGGAAACACCATATATTTT.

The J gene is TRBJ1-3, the V gene TRBV18; D not resolved. The germline gives CDR1 KGHSH, CDR2 LQKENI. V shed 0 bases and J shed 0 bases, with 18 bases lying between them. This CDR3 is built from 19 residues. Written as DNA, the CDR3 is TGTGCCAGCTCACCACCGAACAGAGCCACCTTCCACTCTGGAAACACCATATATTTT. Amino acids: CASSPPNRATFHSGNTIYF.

The V and J genes are TRBV11-1 and TRBJ1-4, with D hard to call. CDR1 is SGHAT and CDR2 is FQDESV in the germline V gene (reference sequence). V shed 4 bases and J shed 0 bases, with 12 bases lying between them. The CDR3 covers 16 residues. The CDR3 region has the DNA TGTGCCAGCAGCTCTCCCCGAGGGACAACTAATGAAAAACTGTTTTTT. Its translation: CASSSPRGTTNEKLFF.

The rearrangement joins TRBV5-1 to TRBJ2-4, with TRBD1 as a possible D gene (6 bases). Per germline, CDR1 SGHRS and CDR2 YFSETQ. Trimming stripped 0 bases from V and 1 base from J, with 14 bases between. The CDR3 consists of 17 residues. CDR3 DNA: TGCGCCAGCAGCTTGGCCGAACAGGGAAGGGCCAAAAACATTCAGTACTTC. Residues: CASSLAEQGRAKNIQYF.

The chain carries TRBV12-3 or TRBV12-4 and TRBJ1-2; no clear D. V lost 5 bases, J lost 8 bases, and 12 bases lay in between. CDR3 size: 12 residues. CDR3 in DNA: TGTGCCAGCAGTCCGGGAGGGCGAGGCTACACCTTC. Protein sequence: CASSPGGRGYTF.

This CDR3 is CASSPPGLSAQYF. Here the CDR3 DNA reads TGTGCCAGCAGTCCGCCGGGACTCTCGGCGCAGTACTTC. The chain is built from TRBV4-2 and TRBJ2-7; D possibly corresponds to TRBD2 (6 bases). The CDR3 is 13 residues long. Trimming removed 6 bases from V and 9 bases from J, with 18 bases in between. CDR1 and CDR2 from the germline V gene are LGHNA and YNFKEQ.

This clone was detected only once. V usage is TRBV27 and J usage is TRBJ1-6; D not resolved. There are 17 residues in the CDR3. Per the germline V gene, CDR1 is MNHEY and CDR2 is SMNVEV (reference sequence). V shed 3 bases and J shed 1 base, with 13 bases lying between them. Here the CDR3 DNA reads TGTGCCAGCAGTTTGGACGGTATGGGTTCCTATAATTCACCCCTCCACTTT. Translation: CASSLDGMGSYNSPLHF.

This clone was recorded once. J is TRBJ2-2 and V is TRBV27; 8 bases are a match to TRBD1. V trimming: 3 bases; J trimming: 4 bases; junction bases outside the gene matches: 1. The CDR3 extends over 14 amino acids. Germline-derived CDR1 and CDR2 are MNHEY and SMNVEV (reference sequence). The CDR3 sequence: CASSFQGATGELFF. Here the CDR3 DNA reads TGTGCCAGCAGTTTTCAGGGGGCCACCGGGGAGCTGTTTTTT.

The gene calls are TRBV29-1 and TRBJ1-1; 8 nucleotides agree with TRBD1. J lost 1 base, V lost 6 bases, and 4 bases had no gene match. Germline loops: CDR1 SQVTM, CDR2 ANQGSEA. The CDR3 extends over 13 amino acids. The CDR3 region is CSVDRGWNTEAFF. The CDR3 bases are TGCAGCGTCGACAGGGGATGGAACACTGAAGCTTTCTTT.

V is TRBV19 and J is TRBJ2-1; perhaps D is TRBD1 or TRBD2 (5 bases each). Trimming pared 4 bases from V and 6 bases from J, leaving 13 bases between. The germline CDR1 and CDR2 sequences are LNHDA and SQIVND (reference sequence). The CDR3 length is 14 residues. DNA for the CDR3: TGTGCCAGTAGTACCCTGGGACCAGGCAATGAGCAGTTCTTC. Translation gives CASSTLGPGNEQFF.

The V gene is TRBV6-5, the J gene TRBJ1-5; 8 bases match TRBD1. CDR3 length: 14 amino acids. Germline CDR1 MNHEY, CDR2 SVGAGI. V was clipped by 5 bases and J by 3 bases; unmatched bases: 3. DNA for the CDR3: TGTGCCAGCAGTCCGGACAGGGTCAATCAGCCCCAGCATTTT. The encoded protein is CASSPDRVNQPQHF.

The chain employs TRBV16 and TRBJ2-5; 9 nucleotides match TRBD1. The CDR3 has 14 amino acids. Trimming took 6 bases from V and 5 from J; bases not matched to a gene: 7. In germline, CDR1 is KGHSY, CDR2 FQNENV. The CDR3 nucleotides are TGTGCCAGCAGTCGAACAGGGGGCCGGGAGACCCAGTACTTC. This translates into CASSRTGGRETQYF.

V gene TRBV5-1 combines with J gene TRBJ1-1; tentative D call: TRBD1 (5 bases). V shed 3 bases and J shed 4 bases, with 37 bases lying between them. Germline-derived CDR1 and CDR2 are SGHRS and YFSETQ. This CDR3 is built from 22 residues. CDR3 coding DNA: TGCGCCAGCAGCTCTCGGCCCCACGAATCGCCTCAAGGGGCGATTTCGGGCACTGAAGCTTTCTTT. It is translated as CASSSRPHESPQGAISGTEAFF. Supplemented by reference TRBV5-1 and TRBJ1-1, the full variable domain reads KAGVTQTPRYLIKTRGQQVTLSCSPISGHRSVSWYQQTPGQGLQFLFEYFSETQRNKGNFPGRFSGRQFSNSRSEMNVSTLELGDSALYLCASSSRPHESPQGAISGTEAFFGQGTRLTVV.

The chain carries TRBV7-3 and TRBJ2-3, with TRBD2 as a possible D gene (6 bases). Deletions cut 2 bases from V and 2 bases from J, with 11 bases between. The CDR3 runs 15 residues. CDR1 is SGHTA, CDR2 FQGTGA, per germline. The CDR3 DNA reads as TGTGCCAGCAGCTTATTTGGGGGGTTCACAGATACGCAGTATTTT. Its protein product is CASSLFGGFTDTQYF.

Notes on this clone: Other nucleotide sequences from this sample produce the same CDR3. The chain is built from TRBV18 and TRBJ1-1, with D perhaps TRBD1 (5 bases). CDR1 and CDR2 (germline): KGHSH, LQKENI. V shed 3 bases and J shed 1 base, with 9 bases lying between them. CDR3 length equals 14 residues. The CDR3 DNA follows: TGTGCCAGCTCACCGGGGACGGCGAACACTGAAGCTTTCTTT. It specifies CASSPGTANTEAFF.

This clone was recorded only once. This sequence joins TRBV11-2 and TRBJ2-5; D not certain. The CDR3 covers 14 residues. Germline V CDR1 and CDR2: SGHAT, FQNNGV. With 1 base removed from V and 2 bases from J, the gap between germline ends came to 8 bases. CDR3 sequence reads: CASSLANVQETQYF. The CDR3 DNA reads TGTGCCAGCAGCTTAGCAAACGTACAAGAGACCCAGTACTTC. Looking up the rest from reference TRBV11-2 and TRBJ2-5 gives the full variable domain: EAGVAQSPRYKIIEKRQSVAFWCNPISGHATLYWYQQILGQGPKLLIQFQNNGVVDDSQLPKDRFSAERLKGVDSTLKIQPAKLEDSAVYLCASSLANVQETQYFGPGTRLLVL.

This CDR3 reads CASSTLEIGGGYTF. The CDR3 DNA reads TGTGCCAGTAGCACTTTGGAGATCGGGGGTGGCTACACCTTC. The chain uses TRBV19 and TRBJ1-2; D is perhaps TRBD1 (5 bases). V was pared by 6 bases and J by 7 bases, with 18 bases between. This CDR3 is built from 14 residues. Germline V gene lookup returns CDR1 LNHDA and CDR2 SQIVND (reference sequence).

The chain joins TRBV14 to TRBJ2-3; 8 bases agree with TRBD1. The CDR3 is 14 amino acids. Germline-derived CDR1 and CDR2 are SGHDN and FVKESK. V lost 0 bases to trimming and J lost 11 bases; unmatched junction nucleotides: 7. CDR3 amino acids: CASSQELRDRRQYF. CDR3 sequence (DNA): TGTGCCAGCAGCCAAGAACTCCGGGACAGGAGGCAGTATTTT.